These 5 T cell receptor beta chains were sequenced from one sample in a study of CD8+ T cells in alopecia areata. Reverse transcription of extracted RNA yielded cDNA, which provided the sequencing template. Repertoires were generated with immunoSEQ multiplex PCR, while TCRdb's copy carries only in-frame clones and drops some. The sample holds around 190,000 clones; over 60% are singletons and the top ten take roughly 4.2%. The treatment was: oral pan-JAK inhibitor, 5-10 mg twice daily. Sequenced here: CD4+ T cells sorted from blood, sampled at week 4, from a patient treated with tofacitinib. Receptors originate from a human donor with alopecia areata.

This clone came up a few times. V gene TRBV5-1 combines with J gene TRBJ2-2; tentatively, D is TRBD1 or TRBD2 (5 bases each). Germline CDR1 reads SGHRS; CDR2 reads YFSETQ. The CDR3 runs 12 residues. Deletions cut 5 bases from V and 3 bases from J, with 5 bases between. CDR3 coding DNA: TGCGCCAGCAGGGGGGACACCGGGGAGCTGTTTTTT. Its translation: CASRGDTGELFF.

This clone was recorded once. The J gene is TRBJ2-3, the V gene TRBV7-2; TRBD2 agrees at 8 bases. The germline gives CDR1 SGHTA, CDR2 FQGNSA. The CDR3 is 15 amino acids. V was clipped by 2 bases and J by 6 bases; unmatched bases: 7. CDR3 nucleotides: TGTGCCAGCAGCTTATATGGGACTAGATTTGATACGCAGTATTTT. It encodes CASSLYGTRFDTQYF.

This clone was detected only a few times. The CDR3 loop is CASSLGGTGNEQYF. CDR3 bases: TGTGCCAGCAGCTTGGGGGGAACGGGGAACGAGCAGTACTTC. This rearrangement joins TRBV5-5 to TRBJ2-7; D possibly corresponds to TRBD2 (5 bases). The ends were cut back, 0 bases at V and 5 bases at J, with 12 bases in the middle. Looked up from germline, CDR1 is SGHKS and CDR2 is YYEKEE (reference sequence). This CDR3 has 14 amino acids.

This clone has more than one count but fewer than ten. The chain joins TRBV7-9 to TRBJ1-4; a possible D gene is TRBD1 (5 bases). V was pared by 3 bases and J by 0 bases, with 11 bases between. The CDR3 sequence is 16 residues long. CDR1 and CDR2 (germline): SEHNR, FQNEAQ (reference sequence). In DNA, the CDR3 is TGTGCCAGCAGCTTGGGGCTACCTTCAACTAATGAAAAACTGTTTTTT. Translation gives CASSLGLPSTNEKLFF.

This clone was counted once. The chain couples TRBV29-1 to TRBJ1-2; 10 bases line up with TRBD1. This CDR3 spans 13 amino acids. The J segment lost 3 bases and the V segment lost 8 bases, leaving 6 bases of the junction unmatched. Germline CDR1 is SQVTM and CDR2 is ANQGSEA. CDR3 bases: TGCAGCTCCCGGACAGGGGGGGACTATGGCTACACCTTC. As protein: CSSRTGGDYGYTF. The full variable domain, with the rest looked up from reference TRBV29-1 and TRBJ1-2, is SAVISQKPSRDICQRGTSLTIQCQVDSQVTMMFWYRQQPGQSLTLIATANQGSEATYESGFVIDKFPISRPNLTFSTLTVSNMSPEDSSIYLCSSRTGGDYGYTFGSGTRLTVV.